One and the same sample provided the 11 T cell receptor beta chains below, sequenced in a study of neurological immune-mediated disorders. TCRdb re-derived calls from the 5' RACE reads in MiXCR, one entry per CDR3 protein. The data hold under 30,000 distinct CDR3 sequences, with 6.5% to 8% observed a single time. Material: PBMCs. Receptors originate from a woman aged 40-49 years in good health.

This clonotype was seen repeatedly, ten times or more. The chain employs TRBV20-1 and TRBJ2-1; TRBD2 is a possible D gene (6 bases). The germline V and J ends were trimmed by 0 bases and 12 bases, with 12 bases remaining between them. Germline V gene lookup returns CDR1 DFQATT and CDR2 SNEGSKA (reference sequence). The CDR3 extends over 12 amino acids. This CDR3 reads CSARESGGGQFF. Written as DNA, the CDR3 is TGCAGTGCTAGAGAATCCGGGGGTGGGCAGTTCTTC.

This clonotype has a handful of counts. The CDR3 is CSARGLAGIQFF. The CDR3 DNA is TGCAGTGCTAGAGGGCTAGCGGGCATCCAGTTCTTC. The chain uses TRBV20-1 and TRBJ2-1; TRBD2 aligns across 8 bases. Per the germline V gene, CDR1 is DFQATT and CDR2 is SNEGSKA (reference sequence). The CDR3 sequence is 12 residues long. Germline trimming cut 1 base from V and 13 bases from J; bases unmatched to any gene: 6.

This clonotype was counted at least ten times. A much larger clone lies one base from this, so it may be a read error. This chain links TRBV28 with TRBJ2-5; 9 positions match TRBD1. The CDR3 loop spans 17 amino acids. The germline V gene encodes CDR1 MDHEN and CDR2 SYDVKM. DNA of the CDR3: TGTGCCAGCAGTTCCCGGGGCCGACAGGGGGTGAAAGAGACCCGGTACTTC. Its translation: CASSSRGRQGVKETRYF.

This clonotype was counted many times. The CDR3 reads CSAGHLAGGRETQYF. DNA of the CDR3: TGCAGTGCTGGACATCTAGCGGGAGGTCGAGAGACCCAGTACTTC. J is TRBJ2-5 and V is TRBV20-1; 11 bases are a match to TRBD2. Trimming cost V 5 bases and J 4 bases; bases outside gene matches: 9. Germline loops: CDR1 DFQATT, CDR2 SNEGSKA (reference sequence). The CDR3 length is 15 residues.

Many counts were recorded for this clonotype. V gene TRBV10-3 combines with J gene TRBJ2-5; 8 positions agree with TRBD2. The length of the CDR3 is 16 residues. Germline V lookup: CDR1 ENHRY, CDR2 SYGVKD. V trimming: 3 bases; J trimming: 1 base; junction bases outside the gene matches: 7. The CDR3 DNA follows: TGTGCCATCAGTGAAGGGCTAGCGGGCTCCCAAGAGACCCAGTACTTC. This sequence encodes CAISEGLAGSQETQYF.

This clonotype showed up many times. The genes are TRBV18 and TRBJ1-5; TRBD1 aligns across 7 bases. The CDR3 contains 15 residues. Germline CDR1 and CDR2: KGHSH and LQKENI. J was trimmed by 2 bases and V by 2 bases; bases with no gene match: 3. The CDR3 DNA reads TGTGCCAGCTCACCAGAGGGGACAGGCAATCAGCCCCAGCATTTT. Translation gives CASSPEGTGNQPQHF.

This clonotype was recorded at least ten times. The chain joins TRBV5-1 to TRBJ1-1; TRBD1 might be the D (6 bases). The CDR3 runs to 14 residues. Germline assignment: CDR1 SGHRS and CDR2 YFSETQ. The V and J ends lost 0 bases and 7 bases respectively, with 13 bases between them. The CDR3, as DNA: TGCGCCAGCAGCTTGGAAGGAGGGGGAGGTGAAGCTTTCTTT. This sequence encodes CASSLEGGGGEAFF.

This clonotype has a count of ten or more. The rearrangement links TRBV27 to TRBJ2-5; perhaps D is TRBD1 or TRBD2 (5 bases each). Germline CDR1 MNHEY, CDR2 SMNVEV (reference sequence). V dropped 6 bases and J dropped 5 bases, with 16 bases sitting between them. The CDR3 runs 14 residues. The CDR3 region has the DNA TGTGCCAGCAGCCGCTGGCTGGGGGTGGAGACCCAGTACTTC. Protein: CASSRWLGVETQYF.

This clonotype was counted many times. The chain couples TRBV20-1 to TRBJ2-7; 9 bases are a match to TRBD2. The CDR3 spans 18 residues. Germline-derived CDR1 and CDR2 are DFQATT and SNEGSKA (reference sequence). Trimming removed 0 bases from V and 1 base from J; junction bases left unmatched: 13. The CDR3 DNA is TGCAGTGCTAGAGATCGTAATAGCGGGAGTAGTAGGTCCTACGAGCAGTACTTC. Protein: CSARDRNSGSSRSYEQYF.

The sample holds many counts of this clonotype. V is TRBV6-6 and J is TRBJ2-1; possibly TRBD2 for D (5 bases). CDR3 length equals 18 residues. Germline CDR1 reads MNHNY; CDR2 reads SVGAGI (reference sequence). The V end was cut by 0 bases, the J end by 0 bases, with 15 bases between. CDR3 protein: CASSYSLEAESSYNEQFF. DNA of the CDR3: TGTGCCAGCAGTTACTCCCTGGAAGCGGAGAGCTCCTACAATGAGCAGTTCTTC.

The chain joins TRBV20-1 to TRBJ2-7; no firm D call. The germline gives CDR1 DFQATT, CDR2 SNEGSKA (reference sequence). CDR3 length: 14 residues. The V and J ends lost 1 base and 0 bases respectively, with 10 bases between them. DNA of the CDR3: TGCAGTGCTAGAGCCGACACGTACTCCTACGAGCAGTACTTC. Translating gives CSARADTYSYEQYF.